This T cell receptor (beta chain) was identified in a study of shared clonotypes between healthy human individuals. Findings and caveats of the study: All-four-donor shared clonotypes had higher generation probabilities than non-shared clonotypes did.

How the authors handled the data: Owing to the provision of junction-only sequences devoid of quality scores by immunoSEQ, filtering differed. Profiled with immunoSEQ multiplex PCR; TCRdb holds only in-frame clones, not every one. V, J and clone size were drawn from that table, and D and trimming were deduced from the DNA. The sample yields hundreds of thousands of clones, roughly 78% seen once. The V gene lost 1 base and the J gene lost 2 bases, with 15 bases spanning the gap. Looked up from germline, CDR1 is LNHNV and CDR2 is YYDKDF (reference sequence). The CDR3 contains 18 residues. This clone was recorded once. What it binds is unknown.

The receptor comes from a woman in her 30s in good health. The rearrangement joins TRBV15 to TRBJ2-6; D uncertain. What was sequenced was memory CD4+ T cells sorted from blood. The subset here: CD45RA-negative fraction. The CDR3 spells CATSRGLPGQTGANVLTF. Written as DNA, the CDR3 is TGTGCCACCAGCAGAGGGTTACCGGGCCAGACTGGGGCCAACGTCCTGACTTTC.